The entry that follows covers one T cell receptor (beta chain) sequence. Its cognate antigen has yet to be identified. There are no base qualities to consult, and no much larger clone falls within one base. Libraries were made using RT-PCR. Instrument on record: Illumina HiSeq 2500. TCRdb reran the public reads through fastp at Q25 and MiXCR, keeping productive beta chains. Identical CDR3 protein sequences are pooled into one entry, listed with their most common genes and DNA. The sample table lists approximately 290,000 distinct CDR3 sequences, about 20% of them with a count of one. The ten largest clones represent approximately 10% of the sample. The sample is drawn from a study of response to subunit inactivated influenza vaccine (dated by TCRdb to 2017 to 2018). Looking at the study overall: To follow how T cells responded to a trivalent subunit inactivated influenza vaccine, the researchers relied on deep quantitative profiling of the T cell receptor repertoire.

What the study reported, not specific to this receptor: The authors proposed that each seasonal influenza vaccination may bring in only a limited number of new T cells.

As encoded in the germline V gene (reference sequence), CDR1 is DFQATT while CDR2 is SNEGSKA. Unmatched junction bases come to 6, with V trimmed by 6 bases and J by 7 bases. From the cysteine through the phenylalanine, the CDR3 covers 13 amino acids. Only CDR3 DNA remains: 39 bases, in frame from the first base. This chain is built from TRBV20-1 and TRBJ1-6; TRBD1 aligns with 7 central bases. This specimen was PBMCs from blood, taken less than 22 months after vaccination. The source of this sequence is a man between 45 and 75 years old who received an inactivated influenza vaccine. Donor details come from another sample of the same person, matched by shared clones. The DNA reads TGCAGTGCCAGGGACAGCTCAAATTCACCCCTCCACTTT. Its translation is CSARDSSNSPLHF.